This T cell receptor beta chain was retrieved from a study of shared clonotypes between healthy human individuals. General study points: Naive CD4 clonotypes overlapped across a handful of donors at approximately 4.5%.

Naivety among CD8 cells was defined by CD45RO negativity and positive CCR7 selection, thereby excluding terminally differentiated effector memory CD45RA+ cells. Donors were healthy HIV-negative adults without recently reported acute infections or vaccinations. The length of the CDR3 is 14 residues. V dropped 3 bases and J dropped 0 bases, with 7 bases sitting between them. Germline CDR1 reads MDHEN; CDR2 reads SYDVKM. Clones were sequenced by immunoSEQ multiplex PCR, and TCRdb holds only the in-frame ones, with some missing. Here the sample spans 700,000 to 950,000 clones, around 96% being singletons. This clone showed up just once. The antigen remains undetermined.

The receptor comes from a man younger than 45 in good health. The sequenced sample consisted of naive CD8+ T cells sorted from blood. V usage is TRBV28 and J usage is TRBJ2-3, with D hard to call. The CDR3 DNA sequence: TGTGCCAGCAGTTTCGGTTCCAGCACAGATACGCAGTATTTT. As protein: CASSFGSSTDTQYF.